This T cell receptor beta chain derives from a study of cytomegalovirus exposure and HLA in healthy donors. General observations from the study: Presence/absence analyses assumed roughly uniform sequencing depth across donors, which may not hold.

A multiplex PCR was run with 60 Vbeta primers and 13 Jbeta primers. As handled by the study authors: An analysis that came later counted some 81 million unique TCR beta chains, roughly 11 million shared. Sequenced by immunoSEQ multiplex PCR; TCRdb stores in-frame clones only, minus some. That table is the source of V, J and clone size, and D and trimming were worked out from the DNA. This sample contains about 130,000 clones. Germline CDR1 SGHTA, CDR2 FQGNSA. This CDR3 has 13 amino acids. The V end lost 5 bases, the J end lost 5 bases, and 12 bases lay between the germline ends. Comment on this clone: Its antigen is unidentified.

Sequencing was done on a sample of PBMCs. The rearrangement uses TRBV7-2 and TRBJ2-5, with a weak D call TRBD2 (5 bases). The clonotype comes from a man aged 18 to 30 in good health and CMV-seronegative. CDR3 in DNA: TGTGCCAGCAGCCGAGGGTTGCTCGAGACCCAGTACTTC. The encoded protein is CASSRGLLETQYF.